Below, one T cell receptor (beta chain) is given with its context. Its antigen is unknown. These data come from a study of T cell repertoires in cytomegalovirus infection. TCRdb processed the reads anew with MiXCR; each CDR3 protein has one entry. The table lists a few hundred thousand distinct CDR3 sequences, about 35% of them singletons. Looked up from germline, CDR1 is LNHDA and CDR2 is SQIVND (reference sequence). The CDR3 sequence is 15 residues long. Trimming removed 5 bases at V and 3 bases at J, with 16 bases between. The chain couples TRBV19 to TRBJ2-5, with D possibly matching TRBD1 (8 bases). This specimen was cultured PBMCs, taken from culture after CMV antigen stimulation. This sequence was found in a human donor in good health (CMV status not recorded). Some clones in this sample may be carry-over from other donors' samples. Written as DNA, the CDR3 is TGTGCCAGTAGTGGGAGGACAGGGACTAAAGAGACCCAGTACTTC. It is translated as CASSGRTGTKETQYF.